A selection of T cell receptor beta chains follows, all from one sample in a study of PD-L1 blockade in urothelial cancer. Assay used: immunoSEQ multiplex PCR; TCRdb lists only in-frame clones, some missing. The table has tens of thousands of clones, nearly 90% seen once; the top ten hold about 1.7%. This sample comprised PBMCs, obtained around atezolizumab (anti-PD-L1) treatment. The origin of the receptors is a man aged 55-75 years with urothelial cancer. Both conserved end residues are part of each CDR3. Each record gives: clone size, V gene, D gene, CDR3 length, J gene, CDR3 protein, CDR3 DNA. The D gene is left open where the match is weak. Clone size is stated in some rows and not others, as once, few, many or a class when expanded.

abundance: .; v_gene: TRBV6-5; d_gene: TRBD1; len: 16; j_gene: TRBJ1-1; CDR3aa: CASSSARDRGLGEAFF; CDR3nt: TGTGCCAGCAGTTCCGCCCGGGACAGGGGGCTTGGTGAAGCTTTCTTT
abundance: .; v_gene: TRBV25-1; d_gene: .; len: 16; j_gene: TRBJ1-5; CDR3aa: CASSEDIRGGNQPQHF; CDR3nt: TGTGCCAGCAGTGAAGATATCAGGGGAGGCAATCAGCCCCAGCATTTT
abundance: once; v_gene: TRBV27; d_gene: .; len: 17; j_gene: TRBJ1-2; CDR3aa: CASSPTWGRGANYGYTF; CDR3nt: TGTGCCAGCAGTCCGACTTGGGGTCGGGGGGCAAACTATGGCTACACCTTC
abundance: .; v_gene: TRBV5-1; d_gene: .; len: 15; j_gene: TRBJ2-3; CDR3aa: CASSPGLSFGDTQYF; CDR3nt: TGCGCCAGCAGCCCCGGACTGAGCTTTGGAGATACGCAGTATTTT
abundance: .; v_gene: TRBV28; d_gene: .; len: 17; j_gene: TRBJ2-3; CDR3aa: CASPPGSGQTSTDTQYF; CDR3nt: TGTGCCAGCCCCCCCGGCAGCGGGCAAACTAGCACAGATACGCAGTATTTT
abundance: few; v_gene: TRBV9; d_gene: .; len: 13; j_gene: TRBJ1-1; CDR3aa: CASSERVYTEAFF; CDR3nt: TGTGCCAGCAGTGAACGAGTATACACTGAAGCTTTCTTT
abundance: .; v_gene: TRBV5-4; d_gene: .; len: 14; j_gene: TRBJ2-5; CDR3aa: CASSPGTTGETQYF; CDR3nt: TGTGCCAGCAGCCCCGGGACTACAGGGGAGACCCAGTACTTC
abundance: .; v_gene: TRBV6-1; d_gene: TRBD1; len: 15; j_gene: TRBJ2-7; CDR3aa: CASRATIDRAYEQYF; CDR3nt: TGTGCCAGCAGAGCTACTATCGACAGGGCCTACGAGCAGTACTTC
abundance: few; v_gene: TRBV7-6; d_gene: .; len: 14; j_gene: TRBJ1-2; CDR3aa: CASSPTGNNYGYTF; CDR3nt: TGTGCCAGCAGCCCAACAGGGAACAACTATGGCTACACCTTC
abundance: .; v_gene: TRBV27; d_gene: TRBD1; len: 16; j_gene: TRBJ1-1; CDR3aa: CASSLTGTGKNAEAFF; CDR3nt: TGTGCCAGCAGTTTGACCGGGACAGGGAAGAACGCTGAAGCTTTCTTT
abundance: .; v_gene: TRBV7-2; d_gene: .; len: 14; j_gene: TRBJ1-6; CDR3aa: CASSLGIYNSPLHF; CDR3nt: TGTGCCAGCAGCTTAGGTATCTATAATTCACCCCTCCACTTT
abundance: .; v_gene: TRBV6-6; d_gene: .; len: 14; j_gene: TRBJ2-7; CDR3aa: CASSLNWGAYEQYF; CDR3nt: TGTGCCAGCAGTCTAAATTGGGGGGCCTACGAGCAGTACTTC
abundance: .; v_gene: TRBV7-9; d_gene: TRBD1; len: 13; j_gene: TRBJ2-7; CDR3aa: CASSTGQGANQYF; CDR3nt: TGTGCCAGCAGCACAGGACAGGGGGCGAATCAGTACTTC
abundance: many; v_gene: TRBV5-1; d_gene: .; len: 17; j_gene: TRBJ2-7; CDR3aa: CASSRELARDRKREQYF; CDR3nt: TGCGCCAGCAGTCGCGAACTAGCCCGAGATCGGAAGCGGGAGCAGTACTTC
abundance: .; v_gene: TRBV5-1; d_gene: TRBD2; len: 15; j_gene: TRBJ2-1; CDR3aa: CASSPGTSGYNEQFF; CDR3nt: TGCGCCAGCAGTCCCGGGACTAGCGGGTATAATGAGCAGTTCTTC
abundance: .; v_gene: TRBV30; d_gene: .; len: 13; j_gene: TRBJ2-7; CDR3aa: CAWKGQGNYEQYF; CDR3nt: TGTGCCTGGAAAGGGCAGGGAAACTACGAGCAGTACTTC
abundance: .; v_gene: TRBV5-1; d_gene: TRBD1; len: 15; j_gene: TRBJ2-5; CDR3aa: CASSLRQGAGETQYF; CDR3nt: TGCGCCAGCAGCTTGCGCCAGGGGGCGGGAGAGACCCAGTACTTC
abundance: .; v_gene: TRBV7-9; d_gene: TRBD1; len: 15; j_gene: TRBJ2-3; CDR3aa: CASSREGGLADTQYF; CDR3nt: TGTGCCAGCAGCCGAGAAGGGGGCTTAGCAGATACGCAGTATTTT
abundance: .; v_gene: TRBV4-1; d_gene: .; len: 15; j_gene: TRBJ1-3; CDR3aa: CASSDFRVSGNTIYF; CDR3nt: TGCGCCAGCAGCGACTTCAGGGTTAGTGGAAACACCATATATTTT
abundance: .; v_gene: TRBV6-5; d_gene: TRBD1; len: 15; j_gene: TRBJ2-1; CDR3aa: CASSYPHRGHNEQFF; CDR3nt: TGTGCCAGCAGTTACCCTCACAGGGGACACAATGAGCAGTTCTTC